Listed here are 25 T cell receptor beta chains from one sample, sequenced in a study of blood T cell repertoires in COVID-19. Method: immunoSEQ multiplex PCR; TCRdb's copy keeps in-frame clones and lacks some. The table includes around 300,000 clones, about 88% detected once. What was sequenced was PBMCs or T cells enriched from blood (not recorded which). These receptors originate from a woman aged 50 to 60 who had recovered from COVID-19.

The chain is built from TRBV10-3 and TRBJ2-1; a weak D match, TRBD1 (7 bases). Between the trimmed V and J ends, which lost 7 bases and 8 bases, there was a span of 15 bases. CDR1 is ENHRY and CDR2 is SYGVKD in the germline V gene. This CDR3 is built from 13 residues. The CDR3 loop reads CAINSQGGDEQFF. CDR3 bases: TGTGCCATCAACTCGCAGGGGGGTGATGAGCAGTTCTTC.

This clone came up once. The chain carries TRBV9 and TRBJ2-3; D is possibly TRBD2 (5 bases). This CDR3 comprises 16 residues. Trimming left V 4 bases short and J 2 bases short, with 17 bases between. CDR1 and CDR2 from the germline V gene are SGDLS and YYNGEE. The CDR3 sequence is CASSPRASMTTDTQYF. CDR3 coding DNA: TGTGCCAGCAGCCCGCGGGCCTCGATGACCACAGATACGCAGTATTTT.

The rearrangement uses TRBV6-5 and TRBJ1-3, with TRBD1 as a possible D gene (6 bases). CDR1 is MNHEY, CDR2 SVGAGI, per germline. This CDR3 has 16 residues. V lost 0 bases to trimming and J lost 1 base, with 10 bases between them. The CDR3 DNA is TGTGCCAGCAGTTACTCGCAACAGGGATCTGGAAACACCATATATTTT. Amino acids: CASSYSQQGSGNTIYF.

The chain links TRBV2 to TRBJ2-2; no clear D. Germline V lookup: CDR1 SNHLY, CDR2 FYNNEI. This CDR3 is built from 14 residues. Trimming took 4 bases from V and 0 from J, leaving 6 bases between them. The chain's CDR3 is CASSGGANTGELFF. The CDR3 DNA sequence: TGTGCCAGCAGTGGCGGAGCGAACACCGGGGAGCTGTTTTTT.

The chain carries TRBV11-2 and TRBJ2-3; weak D call: TRBD2 (7 bases). Trimming took 2 bases from V and 3 from J, leaving 12 bases between them. The CDR3 loop spans 15 amino acids. CDR1 is SGHAT, CDR2 FQNNGV, per germline. The CDR3 region has the DNA TGTGCCAGCAGCTTAAGGGGGGGAAGGACAGATACGCAGTATTTT. Encoded protein: CASSLRGGRTDTQYF.

The CDR3 bases are TGTGCCATCAGTGATGGGGGAGGGAGCTCCTACGAGCAGTACTTC. This sequence encodes CAISDGGGSSYEQYF. This chain connects TRBV10-3 to TRBJ2-7; 7 bases map to TRBD2. The germline gives CDR1 ENHRY, CDR2 SYGVKD. This CDR3 spans 15 amino acids. Trimming took 3 bases from V and 0 from J; bases not matched to a gene: 5.

This sequence joins TRBV15 and TRBJ1-2; tentatively, D is TRBD1 (5 bases). The CDR3 has 13 amino acids. Germline V gene lookup returns CDR1 LNHNV and CDR2 YYDKDF (reference sequence). Trimming removed 3 bases from V and 4 bases from J, with 9 bases in between. CDR3 sequence: CATSSGHSYGYTF. For the CDR3, the DNA is TGTGCCACCAGCAGTGGACACTCCTATGGCTACACCTTC.

V and J are TRBV5-1 and TRBJ2-1; perhaps TRBD2 as D (6 bases). V lost 4 bases and J 6 bases, leaving 17 bases between the germline ends. The CDR3 consists of 15 residues. Germline assignment: CDR1 SGHRS and CDR2 YFSETQ. CDR3 nucleotides: TGCGCCAGCAGCCTACTGAGCGGGCCAGGCAATGAGCAGTTCTTC. The encoded protein is CASSLLSGPGNEQFF.

The CDR3 DNA follows: TGTGCCACCAGCAGAGGGGAGGGCACCCAAGAGACCCAGTACTTC. Protein sequence: CATSRGEGTQETQYF. The chain links TRBV15 to TRBJ2-5, with 7 bases aligning to TRBD2. Trimming at V came to 1 base and at J to 1 base, leaving 3 bases not matched to a gene. From germline, CDR1 is LNHNV and CDR2 YYDKDF (reference sequence). This CDR3 has 15 residues.

This sequence joins TRBV5-5 and TRBJ2-7; 9 bases map to TRBD1. The length of the CDR3 is 14 residues. Germline CDR1 SGHKS, CDR2 YYEKEE (reference sequence). V trimming: 5 bases; J trimming: 5 bases; junction bases outside the gene matches: 8. CDR3 region: CASRGQGKVNEQYF. DNA for the CDR3: TGTGCCAGCAGAGGACAGGGGAAGGTAAACGAGCAGTACTTC.

J is TRBJ2-7 and V is TRBV10-3; 11 nucleotides agree with TRBD2. After removal of 2 bases from V and 4 bases from J, the junction contained 4 bases not matched to a gene. CDR1 and CDR2 (germline): ENHRY, SYGVKD. This CDR3 comprises 15 residues. CDR3 region: CAISEVTSGSYEQYF. The CDR3 coding sequence is TGTGCCATCAGTGAGGTTACTAGCGGGAGTTACGAGCAGTACTTC.

This clone has just one count. The V and J genes are TRBV19 and TRBJ1-2, with D perhaps TRBD1 (5 bases). Germline V lookup: CDR1 LNHDA, CDR2 SQIVND (reference sequence). Between the trimmed V and J ends, which lost 3 bases and 3 bases, there was a span of 11 bases. CDR3 length equals 14 residues. The CDR3, as DNA: TGTGCCAGTAGTATCGGCGGGGGGGACTATGGCTACACCTTC. Protein product: CASSIGGGDYGYTF.

This clone has a single count. The V gene is TRBV7-9, the J gene TRBJ1-4; tentatively, D is TRBD1 (6 bases). Looked up from germline, CDR1 is SEHNR and CDR2 is FQNEAQ (reference sequence). This CDR3 is 14 amino acids long. The ends were cut back, 5 bases at V and 6 bases at J, with 13 bases in the middle. The CDR3 region has the DNA TGTGCCAGCAGCCCACAGGGTACGGATGAAAAACTGTTTTTT. Amino acid sequence: CASSPQGTDEKLFF.

V usage is TRBV6-2 or TRBV6-3 and J usage is TRBJ1-2; D possibly corresponds to TRBD1 (5 bases). V was shortened by 6 bases and J by 7 bases, with 18 bases between the two germline ends. The CDR3 has 14 residues. Germline V CDR1 and CDR2: MNHEY, SVGEGT. The CDR3 spells CASSAMGPLSGYTF. Written as DNA, the CDR3 is TGTGCCAGCAGCGCCATGGGGCCTCTATCTGGCTACACCTTC.

This clone was counted only a few times. The chain uses TRBV10-3 and TRBJ1-5; D may be TRBD1 (5 bases). The CDR3 runs 12 residues. Per germline, CDR1 ENHRY and CDR2 SYGVKD. The chain's CDR3 is CSAGGVDQPQHF. The DNA of the CDR3 is TGTTCAGCGGGGGGGGTTGATCAGCCCCAGCATTTT.

A single count supports this clone. The chain joins TRBV2 to TRBJ2-5; possible D gene TRBD2, 6 bases. The CDR3 is 14 amino acids. Trimming stripped 7 bases from V and 5 bases from J, with 17 bases between. The germline CDR1 and CDR2 sequences are SNHLY and FYNNEI. The CDR3 is CASITEGLAETQYF. CDR3 in DNA: TGTGCCAGCATCACCGAGGGGCTAGCGGAGACCCAGTACTTC.

This clone has only one observation. This chain connects TRBV19 to TRBJ1-4; D remains ambiguous. Germline CDR1 reads LNHDA; CDR2 reads SQIVND (reference sequence). The CDR3 runs 14 residues. V shed 3 bases and J shed 7 bases, with 12 bases lying between them. The CDR3 loop is CASSMDSLGEKLFF. CDR3 sequence (DNA): TGTGCCAGTAGTATGGACTCCCTAGGTGAAAAACTGTTTTTT. Using reference TRBV19 and TRBJ1-4 for the parts outside the CDR3, the full variable domain is DGGITQSPKYLFRKEGQNVTLSCEQNLNHDAMYWYRQDPGQGLRLIYYSQIVNDFQKGDIAEGYSVSREKKESFPLTVTSAQKNPTAFYLCASSMDSLGEKLFFGSGTQLSVL.

The chain uses TRBV4-2 and TRBJ1-4; possibly TRBD1 for D (6 bases). The CDR3 length is 15 residues. Germline-derived CDR1 and CDR2 are LGHNA and YNFKEQ. V lost 5 bases and J 0 bases, leaving 10 bases between the germline ends. CDR3 amino acids: CASSARTATNEKLFF. DNA of the CDR3: TGTGCCAGCAGCGCAAGGACAGCAACTAATGAAAAACTGTTTTTT.

This chain connects TRBV25-1 to TRBJ1-2; 8 bases line up with TRBD1. This CDR3 comprises 13 residues. In germline, CDR1 is MGHDK, CDR2 SYGVNS. J was trimmed by 2 bases and V by 4 bases; bases with no gene match: 0. The CDR3 is CASSGQGNYGYTF. CDR3 DNA sequence: TGTGCCAGCAGTGGACAGGGGAACTATGGCTACACCTTC.

This chain joins TRBV28 and TRBJ1-6, with D unclear. The V gene lost 3 bases and the J gene lost 9 bases, with 6 bases spanning the gap. CDR3 length equals 12 residues. Per germline, CDR1 MDHEN and CDR2 SYDVKM. The DNA of the CDR3 is TGTGCCAGCAGTTTCCGGGGTTCACCCCTCCACTTT. Amino acids: CASSFRGSPLHF.

This clone has just a few counts. The chain joins TRBV7-9 to TRBJ2-4; TRBD2 aligns across 9 bases. In germline, CDR1 is SEHNR, CDR2 FQNEAQ (reference sequence). V was clipped by 5 bases and J by 11 bases; unmatched bases: 10. This CDR3 region has 14 residues. CDR3 nucleotide sequence: TGTGCCAGCAGCAGACTAGCGGAGGGAGGGCTTCAGTACTTC. Translating it yields CASSRLAEGGLQYF. The variable domain in full, completed from reference TRBV7-9 and TRBJ2-4, reads DTGVSQNPRHKITKRGQNVTFRCDPISEHNRLYWYRQTLGQGPEFLTYFQNEAQLEKSRLLSDRFSAERPKGSFSTLEIQRTEQGDSAMYLCASSRLAEGGLQYFGAGTRLSVL.

Points on this clone: Other nucleotide sequences in the sample specify the same CDR3. V gene TRBV18 combines with J gene TRBJ1-1; D is undetermined. From germline, CDR1 is KGHSH and CDR2 LQKENI. CDR3 size: 13 residues. With 6 bases removed from V and 1 base from J, the gap between germline ends came to 9 bases. CDR3 sequence: CASSPTRNTEAFF. In nucleotides, the CDR3 is TGTGCCAGCTCGCCGACAAGGAACACTGAAGCTTTCTTT.

This sequence joins TRBV11-1 and TRBJ1-3; D is unclear. The CDR3 sequence is 13 residues long. The germline V gene has CDR1 SGHAT and CDR2 FQDESV (reference sequence). V was clipped by 3 bases and J by 8 bases, with 11 bases between them. CDR3 DNA sequence: TGTGCCAGCAGCTTCGGGAATCCGGACACCATATATTTT. Amino acid sequence: CASSFGNPDTIYF. The entire variable domain, with the rest obtained from reference TRBV11-1 and TRBJ1-3, is as follows: EAEVAQSPRYKITEKSQAVAFWCDPISGHATLYWYRQILGQGPELLVQFQDESVVDDSQLPKDRFSAERLKGVDSTLKIQPAELGDSAMYLCASSFGNPDTIYFGEGSWLTVV.

This clone occurred once. The chain combines TRBV28 with TRBJ2-7; D is unclear. The ends were cut back, 7 bases at V and 6 bases at J, with 19 bases in the middle. CDR3 length: 14 residues. The germline gives CDR1 MDHEN, CDR2 SYDVKM. CDR3 DNA: TGTGCCAGCAACCCTTGGAGAGCCTTCAGCGAGCAGTACTTC. It specifies CASNPWRAFSEQYF.

The chain uses TRBV19 and TRBJ2-3, with 7 bases identical to TRBD2. The germline V gene has CDR1 LNHDA and CDR2 SQIVND (reference sequence). Trimming at V came to 5 bases and at J to 0 bases, leaving 11 bases not matched to a gene. The CDR3 is 17 amino acids. DNA for the CDR3: TGTGCCAGTAGTTTTCCTTCTAGCGGTAGCAGCACAGATACGCAGTATTTT. This encodes CASSFPSSGSSTDTQYF.